This T cell receptor (beta chain) derives from a study of blood T cell repertoires in COVID-19. Overall study: Researchers got acute and convalescent COVID-19 samples from the United States, Italy and Spain. T cells, B-cell-depleted T cells, or PBMCs provided the cDNA or gDNA that served as material.

After removal of 2 bases from V and 1 base from J, the junction contained 9 bases not matched to a gene. This CDR3 has 17 residues. In the original analysis: The assay estimated nucleated cells by amplifying reference gene primers. Data came from immunoSEQ multiplex PCR; TCRdb stores just in-frame clones and leaves some out. V, J and clone size were drawn from that table, and D and trimming were deduced from the DNA. The repertoire holds about 140,000 clones, about 86% seen once, with 8.2% in the top ten. This receptor was taken from a woman aged 55-75 years with acute or convalescent COVID-19. Sequenced: peripheral blood. This sequence joins TRBV23-1 and TRBJ2-7; 9 bases match TRBD1. TRBV23-1 qualifies as an ORF whose function is uncertain. This CDR3 reads CASSQPTTGGTSYEQYF. CDR3 nucleotides: TGCGCCAGCAGTCAACCGACGACAGGGGGTACGTCCTACGAGCAGTACTTC.